The text below deals with one T cell receptor (beta chain). UMIs containing a 6-nucleotide sample barcode were added via template switching. TCRdb re-called the 5' RACE reads; one entry per CDR3 protein, DNA not given. This table lists approximately 330,000 distinct CDR3 sequences. The record originates from a study of monozygotic twins with inflammatory bowel disease. CDR1 is DFQATT, CDR2 SNEGSKA, per germline (reference sequence). The CDR3 runs 14 residues. Investigators pulled total RNA out of whole blood and did not sort T cells. Material for sequencing was blood. V is TRBV20-1 and J is TRBJ1-5; TCRdb picks TRBD1, but there is no DNA to check that call. The receptor comes from a human donor with ulcerative colitis or Crohn's disease, or a healthy co-twin of an affected twin (not recorded which). CDR3 loop: CSASQGQGGQPQHF.